The 30 T cell receptor beta chains presented below share a single source sample, sequenced in a study of blood T cell repertoires in COVID-19. Sequenced by immunoSEQ multiplex PCR; TCRdb stores in-frame clones only, minus some. In the table there are 70,000 or so clones, under 90% of which are singletons. The material sequenced was peripheral blood. All receptors come from a man between 65 and 85 years old with active or convalescent COVID-19.

This chain uses TRBV18 with TRBJ2-3; a weak D match, TRBD1 (5 bases). In germline, CDR1 is KGHSH, CDR2 LQKENI. V was shortened by 3 bases and J by 2 bases, with 15 bases between the two germline ends. This CDR3 has 16 residues. CDR3 amino acids: CASSPTPTVSTDTQYF. In DNA form, the CDR3 reads TGTGCCAGCTCACCGACCCCGACAGTTTCCACAGATACGCAGTATTTT.

The rearrangement joins TRBV27 to TRBJ2-1; 8 bases are shared with TRBD1. This CDR3 is 15 amino acids long. Germline V lookup: CDR1 MNHEY, CDR2 SMNVEV (reference sequence). The J segment lost 3 bases and the V segment lost 8 bases, leaving 9 bases of the junction unmatched. CDR3 DNA sequence: TGTGCCAGCGTTGGGACAGGAGTTCTCTACAATGAGCAGTTCTTC. Translation: CASVGTGVLYNEQFF.

This chain joins TRBV18 and TRBJ2-6; 9 bases are a match to TRBD1. V trimming: 3 bases; J trimming: 5 bases; junction bases outside the gene matches: 14. The CDR3 totals 19 residues. Germline CDR1 is KGHSH and CDR2 is LQKENI. CDR3 sequence reads: CASSPNPQTGTGRANVLTF. DNA for the CDR3: TGTGCCAGCTCACCTAACCCTCAAACCGGGACAGGGAGGGCCAACGTCCTGACTTTC.

The gene calls are TRBV2 and TRBJ1-2; D unclear. The germline CDR1 and CDR2 sequences are SNHLY and FYNNEI. V was trimmed by 7 bases and J by 4 bases, leaving 19 bases between them. The CDR3 extends over 15 amino acids. CDR3 coding DNA: TGTGCCAGCAATCAAGAAAGAGGAAAGCTCTATGGCTACACCTTC. This sequence encodes CASNQERGKLYGYTF.

The chain joins TRBV5-4 to TRBJ1-1; the D is unclear. The germline CDR1 and CDR2 sequences are SGHNT and YYREEE (reference sequence). The CDR3 spans 15 residues. Between the trimmed V and J ends, which lost 3 bases and 4 bases, there was a span of 16 bases. The CDR3 nucleotides read TGTGCCAGCAGCTCCCGACGGGGAGAGAGCACTGAAGCTTTCTTT. Translated, it gives CASSSRRGESTEAFF.

The V call is TRBV9, the J call TRBJ2-1; TRBD2 aligns across 11 bases. V shed 3 bases and J 5 bases; nucleotides not matched to a gene: 7. Germline V gives CDR1 SGDLS, CDR2 YYNGEE. The length of the CDR3 is 16 residues. For the CDR3, the DNA is TGTGCCAGCAGCGCTAAAGGGACTAGCGGCGACAATGAGCAGTTCTTC. It specifies CASSAKGTSGDNEQFF.

This rearrangement joins TRBV11-2 to TRBJ1-2; D gene ambiguous. This CDR3 has 14 residues. Germline-derived CDR1 and CDR2 are SGHAT and FQNNGV. V lost 1 base and J lost 5, with 11 bases in between. CDR3 DNA: TGTGCCAGCAGCTTAGTTGGCCTGTGGTATGGCTACACCTTC. Encoded protein: CASSLVGLWYGYTF.

The CDR3 sequence: CASSPLNSNQPQHF. Here the CDR3 DNA reads TGTGCCAGCAGCCCTCTAAATAGCAATCAGCCCCAGCATTTT. The V gene is TRBV7-9, the J gene TRBJ1-5; D unresolved. The CDR3 covers 14 residues. With 5 bases removed from V and 0 bases from J, the gap between germline ends came to 8 bases. Germline assignment: CDR1 SEHNR and CDR2 FQNEAQ (reference sequence).

The genes are TRBV19 and TRBJ1-1, with D uncertain. Germline CDR1 LNHDA, CDR2 SQIVND (reference sequence). The CDR3 length is 13 residues. V lost 6 bases, J lost 2 bases, and 10 bases lay in between. The CDR3 nucleotides are TGTGCCAGTAGCGCACTAGGAAACACTGAAGCTTTCTTT. Amino acids: CASSALGNTEAFF. The full variable domain, in which reference TRBV19 and TRBJ1-1 provide the parts outside the CDR3, is DGGITQSPKYLFRKEGQNVTLSCEQNLNHDAMYWYRQDPGQGLRLIYYSQIVNDFQKGDIAEGYSVSREKKESFPLTVTSAQKNPTAFYLCASSALGNTEAFFGQGTRLTVV.

The CDR3 sequence: CASSGGGSRETQYF. The DNA of the CDR3 is TGTGCCAGCAGCGGAGGCGGGAGTAGAGAGACCCAGTACTTC. This chain links TRBV11-2 with TRBJ2-5; 7 bases fit TRBD2. CDR3 size: 14 residues. Losses at the gene ends were 5 bases for V and 4 bases for J; bases not matched to a gene: 7. Germline values: CDR1 SGHAT, CDR2 FQNNGV. Full variable domain (remainder filled in from reference TRBV11-2 and TRBJ2-5): EAGVAQSPRYKIIEKRQSVAFWCNPISGHATLYWYQQILGQGPKLLIQFQNNGVVDDSQLPKDRFSAERLKGVDSTLKIQPAKLEDSAVYLCASSGGGSRETQYFGPGTRLLVL.

This rearrangement joins TRBV6-1 to TRBJ2-6; TRBD1 aligns across 9 bases. Germline trimming cut 1 base from V and 2 bases from J; bases unmatched to any gene: 9. CDR1 is MNHNS and CDR2 is SASEGT in the germline V gene. CDR3 size: 19 residues. The CDR3 DNA follows: TGTGCCAGCAGTGAAGAGCCGACAGGGGGTATAGCTGGGGCCAACGTCCTGACTTTC. Its protein is CASSEEPTGGIAGANVLTF.

The chain combines TRBV30 with TRBJ2-2; 9 bases match TRBD1. V lost 2 bases, J lost 5 bases, and 15 bases stayed unmatched. Germline lookup yields CDR1 GTSNPN and CDR2 SVGIG (reference sequence). The CDR3 totals 18 residues. CDR3 amino acids: CAWSFKQGASVKTGELFF. The CDR3 DNA reads TGTGCCTGGAGTTTTAAACAGGGGGCTAGCGTAAAAACCGGGGAGCTGTTTTTT.

The V call is TRBV19, the J call TRBJ2-2; TRBD2 agrees at 8 bases. Germline V gives CDR1 LNHDA, CDR2 SQIVND (reference sequence). V shed 4 bases and J 5 bases; nucleotides not matched to a gene: 6. This CDR3 has 15 residues. CDR3: CASSTAGGTTGELFF. CDR3 nucleotides: TGTGCCAGTAGTACGGCGGGGGGAACGACCGGGGAGCTGTTTTTT.

The V and J genes are TRBV10-3 and TRBJ1-1; D is possibly TRBD1 (5 bases). Germline-derived CDR1 and CDR2 are ENHRY and SYGVKD. This CDR3 is built from 15 residues. V lost 6 bases and J 6 bases, leaving 20 bases between the germline ends. CDR3 sequence (DNA): TGTGCCATCAGGCACTCGGGCGGGACTCTGGCTGAAGCTTTCTTT. Amino acid sequence: CAIRHSGGTLAEAFF.

The chain is built from TRBV28 and TRBJ1-2, with D perhaps TRBD1 (6 bases). This CDR3 has 13 residues. Germline CDR1 is MDHEN and CDR2 is SYDVKM. With 2 bases removed from V and 8 bases from J, the gap between germline ends came to 12 bases. The CDR3 bases are TGTGCCAGCAGTTTAGGTACAGGGAACGGCTACACCTTC. Protein product: CASSLGTGNGYTF.

The chain couples TRBV28 to TRBJ1-6, with D possibly TRBD1 on 6 matching bases. Trimming pared 4 bases from V and 2 bases from J, leaving 21 bases between. CDR1 is MDHEN, CDR2 SYDVKM, per germline. CDR3 size: 19 residues. The CDR3 region is CASSSPSAGADPYNSPLHF. The CDR3 DNA reads as TGTGCCAGCAGTTCCCCCTCGGCAGGGGCCGATCCCTATAATTCACCCCTCCACTTT.

Here the CDR3 DNA reads TGCGCCAGCAGCATGCGGACAGGGGCAATCTCTGGGGCCAACGTCCTGACTTTC. Protein sequence: CASSMRTGAISGANVLTF. The rearrangement uses TRBV5-1 and TRBJ2-6; TRBD1 matches at 9 bases. The germline CDR1 and CDR2 sequences are SGHRS and YFSETQ. The CDR3 has 18 residues. V was clipped by 4 bases and J by 0 bases; unmatched bases: 8.

The chain has TRBV20-1 and TRBJ1-2; D is unresolved. V gave up 4 bases and J gave up 6 bases, with 9 bases separating them. The length of the CDR3 is 11 residues. Germline CDR1 DFQATT, CDR2 SNEGSKA (reference sequence). Here the CDR3 DNA reads TGCAGTGCTATCGGGGTGCATGGCTACACCTTC. It codes for CSAIGVHGYTF.

The chain uses TRBV6-2 or TRBV6-3 and TRBJ1-1; D is unresolved. V lost 0 bases and J lost 0, with 11 bases in between. CDR1 is MNHEY and CDR2 is SVGEGT in the germline V gene. The CDR3 totals 16 residues. CDR3 coding DNA: TGTGCCAGCAGTTACTCGCAGGCATCTTTGAACACTGAAGCTTTCTTT. Amino acid sequence: CASSYSQASLNTEAFF.

The chain uses TRBV4-1 and TRBJ2-1, with D tentatively TRBD2 (5 bases). V was pared by 0 bases and J by 5 bases, with 17 bases between. Germline V lookup: CDR1 MGHRA, CDR2 YSYEKL. The CDR3 totals 17 residues. CDR3 sequence: CASSQDYSGVANNEQFF. In nucleotides, the CDR3 is TGCGCCAGCAGCCAAGATTACAGCGGAGTTGCGAACAATGAGCAGTTCTTC.

The chain employs TRBV28 and TRBJ2-1; 8 nucleotides match TRBD2. The CDR3 totals 21 residues. V gave up 0 bases and J gave up 7 bases; unmatched junction bases: 23. CDR1 is MDHEN and CDR2 is SYDVKM in the germline V gene. The CDR3 loop reads CASSLWEKRVRAGEYPNEQFF. CDR3 DNA: TGTGCCAGCAGTTTATGGGAAAAGAGGGTAAGAGCGGGAGAGTATCCAAATGAGCAGTTCTTC. Supplemented by reference TRBV28 and TRBJ2-1, the full variable domain reads DVKVTQSSRYLVKRTGEKVFLECVQDMDHENMFWYRQDPGLGLRLIYFSYDVKMKEKGDIPEGYSVSREKKERFSLILESASTNQTSMYLCASSLWEKRVRAGEYPNEQFFGPGTRLTVL.

This chain uses TRBV28 with TRBJ1-2, with 8 bases aligning to TRBD1. In germline, CDR1 is MDHEN, CDR2 SYDVKM. CDR3 length equals 13 residues. V lost 5 bases, J lost 6 bases, and 5 bases stayed unmatched. The DNA for the CDR3 is TGTGCCAGCAGTGTGGACAGGGTAAATGGCTACACCTTC. This encodes CASSVDRVNGYTF.

This clone was counted between two and nine times. This CDR3 is CASRGGTYNEQFF. The CDR3 bases are TGTGCCAGCCGAGGCGGAACCTACAATGAGCAGTTCTTC. The chain recombines TRBV2 with TRBJ2-1, with no clear D. Germline V gene sequence: CDR1 SNHLY, CDR2 FYNNEI. The CDR3 totals 13 residues. Trimming took 8 bases from V and 2 from J, leaving 10 bases between them.

The V gene is TRBV5-1, the J gene TRBJ2-5; TRBD1 matches 9 bases. The CDR3 contains 15 residues. The J segment lost 2 bases and the V segment lost 0 bases, leaving 2 bases of the junction unmatched. Per germline, CDR1 SGHRS and CDR2 YFSETQ. The CDR3 DNA is TGCGCCAGCAGCTTGGAAGGGACAGGGCAAGAGACCCAGTACTTC. Protein product: CASSLEGTGQETQYF. Variable domain in full (rest from reference TRBV5-1 and TRBJ2-5): KAGVTQTPRYLIKTRGQQVTLSCSPISGHRSVSWYQQTPGQGLQFLFEYFSETQRNKGNFPGRFSGRQFSNSRSEMNVSTLELGDSALYLCASSLEGTGQETQYFGPGTRLLVL.

The genes are TRBV28 and TRBJ2-7; TRBD2 agrees at 14 bases. The germline V gene has CDR1 MDHEN and CDR2 SYDVKM. The CDR3 consists of 15 residues. The V and J ends lost 2 bases and 4 bases, in that order; junction bases with no gene match: 1. CDR3 nucleotides: TGTGCCAGCAGTTTAGGGACTAGCGGGAGTTACGAGCAGTACTTC. This codes for CASSLGTSGSYEQYF.

This clone was seen once. The gene calls are TRBV30 and TRBJ1-1; D is uncertain. The CDR3 contains 15 residues. Germline loops: CDR1 GTSNPN, CDR2 SVGIG (reference sequence). The ends were cut back, 1 base at V and 0 bases at J, with 12 bases in the middle. CDR3 DNA: TGTGCCTGGAGTGGCGCCTTTGTACTGAACACTGAAGCTTTCTTT. Encoded protein: CAWSGAFVLNTEAFF.

The chain couples TRBV7-9 to TRBJ2-6, with D possibly matching TRBD2 (6 bases). The ends were cut back, 5 bases at V and 2 bases at J, with 13 bases in the middle. The CDR3 totals 16 residues. Germline CDR1 and CDR2: SEHNR and FQNEAQ (reference sequence). CDR3 sequence: CASSLAGLAGANVLTF. The CDR3 DNA sequence: TGTGCCAGCAGCCTGGCGGGGCTTGCTGGGGCCAACGTCCTGACTTTC.

The chain combines TRBV5-6 with TRBJ2-3, with 7 bases that match TRBD2. The trim removed 4 bases at V and 0 bases at J, leaving 8 bases unmatched. The CDR3 covers 16 residues. In germline, CDR1 is SGHDT, CDR2 YYEEEE. The CDR3 protein is CASSQRDYVSTDTQYF. The CDR3 nucleotides read TGTGCCAGCAGCCAGCGGGACTACGTTAGCACAGATACGCAGTATTTT.

This chain uses TRBV7-2 with TRBJ1-6; possible D gene TRBD1, 5 bases. The germline V and J ends were trimmed by 5 bases and 6 bases, with 11 bases remaining between them. The germline CDR1 and CDR2 sequences are SGHTA and FQGNSA. The CDR3 loop spans 14 amino acids. The CDR3 region has the DNA TGTGCCAGCAGCCAGGGTCTCTTTAATTCACCCCTCCACTTT. Residues: CASSQGLFNSPLHF.

This chain connects TRBV15 to TRBJ2-3, with a possible D match to TRBD1 (5 bases). This CDR3 region has 19 residues. V was trimmed by 5 bases and J by 2 bases, leaving 26 bases between them. From germline, CDR1 is LNHNV and CDR2 YYDKDF (reference sequence). CDR3 region: CATSPEHSRRQLYTDTQYF. CDR3 sequence (DNA): TGTGCCACCAGCCCTGAACATTCCCGAAGACAGTTATACACAGATACGCAGTATTTT.